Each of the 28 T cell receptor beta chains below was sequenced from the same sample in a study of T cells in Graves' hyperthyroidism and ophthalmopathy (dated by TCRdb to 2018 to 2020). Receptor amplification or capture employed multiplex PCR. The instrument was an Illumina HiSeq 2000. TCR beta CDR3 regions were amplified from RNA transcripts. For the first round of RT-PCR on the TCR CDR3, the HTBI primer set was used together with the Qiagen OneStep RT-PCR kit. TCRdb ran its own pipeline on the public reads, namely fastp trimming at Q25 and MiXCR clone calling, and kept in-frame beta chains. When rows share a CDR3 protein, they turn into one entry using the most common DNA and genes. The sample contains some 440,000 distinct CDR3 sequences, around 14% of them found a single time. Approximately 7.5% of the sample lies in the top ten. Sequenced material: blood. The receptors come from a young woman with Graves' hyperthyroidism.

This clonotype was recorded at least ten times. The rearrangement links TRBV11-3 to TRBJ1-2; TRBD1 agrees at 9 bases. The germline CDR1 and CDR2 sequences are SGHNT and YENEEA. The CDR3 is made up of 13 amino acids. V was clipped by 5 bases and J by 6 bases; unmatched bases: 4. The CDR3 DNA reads TGTGCCAGCAGCCGGACAGGGGTCCATGGCTACACCTTC. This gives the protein CASSRTGVHGYTF.

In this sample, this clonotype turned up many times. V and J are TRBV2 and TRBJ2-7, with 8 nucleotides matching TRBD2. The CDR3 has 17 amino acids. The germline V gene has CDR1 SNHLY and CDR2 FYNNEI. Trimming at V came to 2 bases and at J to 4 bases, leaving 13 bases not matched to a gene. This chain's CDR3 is CASSEILAGSRGYEQYF. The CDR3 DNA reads TGTGCCAGCAGTGAAATTTTAGCGGGATCCCGAGGTTACGAGCAGTACTTC.

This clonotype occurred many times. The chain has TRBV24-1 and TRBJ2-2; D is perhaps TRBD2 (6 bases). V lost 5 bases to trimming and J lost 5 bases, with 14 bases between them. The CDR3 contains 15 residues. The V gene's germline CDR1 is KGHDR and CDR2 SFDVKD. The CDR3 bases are TGTGCCACCAGTGCGTACGCTGGAGGGACCGGGGAGCTGTTTTTT. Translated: CATSAYAGGTGELFF.

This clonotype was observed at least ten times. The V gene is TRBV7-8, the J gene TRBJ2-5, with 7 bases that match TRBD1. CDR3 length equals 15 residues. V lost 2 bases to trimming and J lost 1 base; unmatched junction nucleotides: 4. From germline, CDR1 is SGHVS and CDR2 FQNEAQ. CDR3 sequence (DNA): TGTGCCAGCAGCTTACTTACAGGGGTCCAAGAGACCCAGTACTTC. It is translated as CASSLLTGVQETQYF.

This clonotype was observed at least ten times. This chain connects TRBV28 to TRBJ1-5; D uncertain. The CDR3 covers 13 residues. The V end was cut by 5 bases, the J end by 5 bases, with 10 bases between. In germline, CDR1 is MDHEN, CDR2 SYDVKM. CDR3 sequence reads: CASSPRSYQPQHF. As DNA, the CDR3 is TGTGCCAGCAGTCCGAGGTCATATCAGCCCCAGCATTTT.

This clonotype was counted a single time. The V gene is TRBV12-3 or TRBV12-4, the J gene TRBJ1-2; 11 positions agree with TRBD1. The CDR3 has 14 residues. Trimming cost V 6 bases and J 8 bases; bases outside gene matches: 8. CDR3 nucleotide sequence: TGTGCCAGCAGCCCGGACAGGGGGCGCTTGGGCTACACCTTC. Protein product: CASSPDRGRLGYTF.

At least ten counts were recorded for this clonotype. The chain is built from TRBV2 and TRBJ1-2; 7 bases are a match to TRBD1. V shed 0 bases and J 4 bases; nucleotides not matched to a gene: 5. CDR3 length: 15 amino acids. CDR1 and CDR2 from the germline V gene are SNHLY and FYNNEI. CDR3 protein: CASSEAPRGIYGYTF. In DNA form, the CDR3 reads TGTGCCAGCAGTGAAGCCCCCAGGGGGATCTATGGCTACACCTTC.

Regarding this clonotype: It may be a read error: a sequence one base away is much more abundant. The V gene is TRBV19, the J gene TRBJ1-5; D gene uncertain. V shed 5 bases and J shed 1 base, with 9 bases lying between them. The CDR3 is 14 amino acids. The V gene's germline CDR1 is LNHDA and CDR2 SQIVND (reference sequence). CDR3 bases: TGTGCCAGTAGTCTGTCCCTCAGCAATCAGCCCCAGCATTTT. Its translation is CASSLSLSNQPQHF.

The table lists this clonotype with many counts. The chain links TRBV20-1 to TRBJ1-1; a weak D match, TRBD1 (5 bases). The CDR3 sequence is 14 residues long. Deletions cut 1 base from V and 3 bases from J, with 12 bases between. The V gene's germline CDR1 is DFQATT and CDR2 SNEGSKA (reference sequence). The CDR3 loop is CSARGQAGYTEAFF. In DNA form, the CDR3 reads TGCAGTGCTAGAGGGCAGGCAGGGTACACTGAAGCTTTCTTT.

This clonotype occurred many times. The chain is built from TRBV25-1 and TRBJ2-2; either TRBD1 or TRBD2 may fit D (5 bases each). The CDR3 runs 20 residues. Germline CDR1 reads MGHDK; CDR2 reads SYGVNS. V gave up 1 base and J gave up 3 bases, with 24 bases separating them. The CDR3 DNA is TGTGCCAGCAGTGAATCTCGCCCCGGTCAGGGTGGAGGTTACACCGGGGAGCTGTTTTTT. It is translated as CASSESRPGQGGGYTGELFF. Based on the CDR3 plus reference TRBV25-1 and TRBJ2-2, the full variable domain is EADIYQTPRYLVIGTGKKITLECSQTMGHDKMYWYQQDPGMELHLIHYSYGVNSTEKGDLSSESTVSRIRTEHFPLTLESARPSHTSQYLCASSESRPGQGGGYTGELFFGEGSRLTVL.

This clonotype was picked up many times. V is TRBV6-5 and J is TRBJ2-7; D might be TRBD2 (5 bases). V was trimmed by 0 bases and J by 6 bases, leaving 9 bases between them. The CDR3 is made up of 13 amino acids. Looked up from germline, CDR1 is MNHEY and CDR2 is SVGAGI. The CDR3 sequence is CASSYSIEGEQYF. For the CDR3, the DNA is TGTGCCAGCAGTTACTCGATAGAGGGCGAGCAGTACTTC.

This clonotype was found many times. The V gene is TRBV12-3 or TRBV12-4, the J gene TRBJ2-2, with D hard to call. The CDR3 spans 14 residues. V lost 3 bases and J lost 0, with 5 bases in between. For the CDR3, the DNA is TGTGCCAGCAGTTTGTCCCCGAACACCGGGGAGCTGTTTTTT. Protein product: CASSLSPNTGELFF.

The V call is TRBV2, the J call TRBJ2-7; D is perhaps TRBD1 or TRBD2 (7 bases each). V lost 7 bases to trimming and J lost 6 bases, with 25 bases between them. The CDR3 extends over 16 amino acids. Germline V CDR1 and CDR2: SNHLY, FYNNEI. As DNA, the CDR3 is TGTGCCAGCACTATAGAGGGGGGGACAGCTCATAGCGAGCAGTACTTC. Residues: CASTIEGGTAHSEQYF.

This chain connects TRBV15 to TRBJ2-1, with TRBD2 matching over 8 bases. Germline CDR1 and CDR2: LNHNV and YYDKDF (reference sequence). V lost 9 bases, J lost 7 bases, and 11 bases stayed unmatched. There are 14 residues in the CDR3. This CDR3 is CATGTGGIGNEQFF. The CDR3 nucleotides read TGTGCCACGGGGACGGGGGGGATCGGGAATGAGCAGTTCTTC.

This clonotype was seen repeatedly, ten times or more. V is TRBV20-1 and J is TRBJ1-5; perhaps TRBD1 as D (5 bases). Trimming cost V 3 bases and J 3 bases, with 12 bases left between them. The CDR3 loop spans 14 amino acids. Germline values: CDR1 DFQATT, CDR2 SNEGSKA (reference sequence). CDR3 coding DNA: TGCAGTGCTAGTGAGGGAGGGGACAATCAGCCCCAGCATTTT. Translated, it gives CSASEGGDNQPQHF.

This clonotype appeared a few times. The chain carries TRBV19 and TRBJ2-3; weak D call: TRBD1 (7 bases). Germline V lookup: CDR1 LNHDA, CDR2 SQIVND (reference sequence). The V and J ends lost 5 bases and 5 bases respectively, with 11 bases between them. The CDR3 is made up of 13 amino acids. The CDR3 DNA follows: TGTGCCAGTAGTTCCCAGGGGGGAGATACGCAGTATTTT. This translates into CASSSQGGDTQYF.

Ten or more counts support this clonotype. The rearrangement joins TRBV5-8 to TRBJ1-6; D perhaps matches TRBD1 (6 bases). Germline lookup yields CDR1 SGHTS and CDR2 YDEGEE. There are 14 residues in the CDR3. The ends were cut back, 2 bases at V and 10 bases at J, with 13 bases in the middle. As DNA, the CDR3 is TGTGCCAGCAGCTTAGACAGGTCGCTATCACCCCTCCACTTT. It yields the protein CASSLDRSLSPLHF.

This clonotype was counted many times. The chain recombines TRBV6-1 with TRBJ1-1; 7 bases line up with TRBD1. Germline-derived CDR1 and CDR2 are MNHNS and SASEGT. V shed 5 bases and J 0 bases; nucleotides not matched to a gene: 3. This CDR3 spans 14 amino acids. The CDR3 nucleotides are TGTGCCAGCAGTCGGGACAGCGTGAACACTGAAGCTTTCTTT. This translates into CASSRDSVNTEAFF.

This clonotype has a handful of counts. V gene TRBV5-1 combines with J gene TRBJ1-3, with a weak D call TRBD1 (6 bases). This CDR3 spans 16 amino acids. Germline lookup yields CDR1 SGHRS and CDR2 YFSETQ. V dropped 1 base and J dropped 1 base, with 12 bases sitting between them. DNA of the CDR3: TGCGCCAGCAGCTTGCAAGGGGGGGTATCTGGAAACACCATATATTTT. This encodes CASSLQGGVSGNTIYF.

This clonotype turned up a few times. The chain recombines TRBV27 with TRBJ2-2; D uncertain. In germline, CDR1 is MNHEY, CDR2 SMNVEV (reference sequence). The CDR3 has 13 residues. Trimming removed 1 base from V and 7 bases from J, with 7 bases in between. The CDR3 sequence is CASSLYRFGELFF. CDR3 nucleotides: TGTGCCAGCAGTTTATATCGTTTCGGGGAGCTGTTTTTT.

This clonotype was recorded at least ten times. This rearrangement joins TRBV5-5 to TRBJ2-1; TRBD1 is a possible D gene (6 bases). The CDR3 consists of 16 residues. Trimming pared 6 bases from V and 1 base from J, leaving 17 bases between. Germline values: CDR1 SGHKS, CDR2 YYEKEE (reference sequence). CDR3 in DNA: TGTGCCAGCAACCTTTGGGGGACAACATCCTACAATGAGCAGTTCTTC. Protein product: CASNLWGTTSYNEQFF.

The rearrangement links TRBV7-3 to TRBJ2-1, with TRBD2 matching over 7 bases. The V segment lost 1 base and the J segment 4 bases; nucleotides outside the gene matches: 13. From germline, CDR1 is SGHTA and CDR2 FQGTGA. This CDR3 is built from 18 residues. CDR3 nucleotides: TGTGCCAGCAGCTTAAGGAACGCGACTAGCCTCTATTACAATGAGCAGTTCTTC. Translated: CASSLRNATSLYYNEQFF. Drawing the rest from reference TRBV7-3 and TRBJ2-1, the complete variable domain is GAGVSQTPSNKVTEKGKYVELRCDPISGHTALYWYRQSLGQGPEFLIYFQGTGAADDSGLPNDRFFAVRPEGSVSTLKIQRTERGDSAVYLCASSLRNATSLYYNEQFFGPGTRLTVL.

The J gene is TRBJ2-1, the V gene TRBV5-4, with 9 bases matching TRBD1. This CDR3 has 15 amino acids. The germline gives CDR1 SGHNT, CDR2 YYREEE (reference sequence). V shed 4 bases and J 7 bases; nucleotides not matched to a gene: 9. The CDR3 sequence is CASSPSGTGQNEQFF. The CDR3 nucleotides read TGTGCCAGCAGCCCGTCCGGGACAGGGCAAAATGAGCAGTTCTTC. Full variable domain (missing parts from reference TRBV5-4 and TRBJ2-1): ETGVTQSPTHLIKTRGQQVTLRCSSQSGHNTVSWYQQALGQGPQFIFQYYREEENGRGNFPPRFSGLQFPNYSSELNVNALELDDSALYLCASSPSGTGQNEQFFGPGTRLTVL.

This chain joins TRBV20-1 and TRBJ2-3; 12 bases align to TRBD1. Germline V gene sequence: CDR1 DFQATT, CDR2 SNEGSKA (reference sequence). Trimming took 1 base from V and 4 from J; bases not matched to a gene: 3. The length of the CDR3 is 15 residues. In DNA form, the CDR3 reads TGCAGTGCTAGAGCCGGGACAGGGGGCGCAGATACGCAGTATTTT. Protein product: CSARAGTGGADTQYF.

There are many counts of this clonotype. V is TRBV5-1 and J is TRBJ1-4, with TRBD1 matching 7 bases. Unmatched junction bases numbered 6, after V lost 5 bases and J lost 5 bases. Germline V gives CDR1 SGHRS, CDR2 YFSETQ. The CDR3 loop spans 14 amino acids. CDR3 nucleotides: TGCGCCAGCAGGTCAGGGGGACCCAATGAAAAACTGTTTTTT. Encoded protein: CASRSGGPNEKLFF.

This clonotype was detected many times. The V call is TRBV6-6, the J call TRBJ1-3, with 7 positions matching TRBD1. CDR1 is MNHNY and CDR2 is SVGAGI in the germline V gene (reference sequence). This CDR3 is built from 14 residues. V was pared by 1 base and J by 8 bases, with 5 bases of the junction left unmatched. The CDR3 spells CASSYYDREDTIYF. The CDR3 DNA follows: TGTGCCAGCAGTTACTACGACAGGGAGGACACCATATATTTT.

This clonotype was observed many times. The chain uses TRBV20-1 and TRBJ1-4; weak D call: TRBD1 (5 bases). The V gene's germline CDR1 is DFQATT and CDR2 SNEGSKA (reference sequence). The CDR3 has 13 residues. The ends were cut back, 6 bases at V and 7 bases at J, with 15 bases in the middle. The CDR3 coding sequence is TGCAGTGCAACCAGCGGGGCCCTTGAAAAACTGTTTTTT. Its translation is CSATSGALEKLFF.

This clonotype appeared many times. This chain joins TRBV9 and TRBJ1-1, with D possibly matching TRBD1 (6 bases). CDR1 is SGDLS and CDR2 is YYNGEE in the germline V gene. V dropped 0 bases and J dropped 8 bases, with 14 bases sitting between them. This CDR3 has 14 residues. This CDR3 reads CASSVEGGGREAFF. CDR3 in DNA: TGTGCCAGCAGCGTAGAGGGGGGGGGTAGAGAAGCTTTCTTT. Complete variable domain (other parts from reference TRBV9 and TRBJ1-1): DSGVTQTPKHLITATGQRVTLRCSPRSGDLSVYWYQQSLDQGLQFLIQYYNGEERAKGNILERFSAQQFPDLHSELNLSSLELGDSALYFCASSVEGGGREAFFGQGTRLTVV.